The clone carrying this T cell receptor (beta chain) was recorded many times. Its antigen is undetermined. These data belong to a study of T cells after yellow fever vaccination. Regarding the study as a whole: Contamination of FACS-sorted repertoires by abundant clonotypes from the bulk population could occur. The appearance of a small share of clonotypes in both CD4 and CD8 compartments was observed.

V was shortened by 6 bases and J by 3 bases, with 20 bases between the two germline ends. This CDR3 is 16 amino acids long. The germline V gene encodes CDR1 SGHKS and CDR2 YYEKEE (reference sequence). Each CDR3 protein gets one entry after TCRdb re-called the 5' RACE reads with MiXCR. This sample has some 320,000 distinct CDR3 sequences, with roughly 4.3% found just once. The rearrangement links TRBV5-5 to TRBJ2-3, with D perhaps TRBD1 (7 bases). The clonotype was recovered from a man younger than 35 who received the YFV17D yellow fever vaccine. This specimen was PBMCs, taken 15 days after the yellow fever booster vaccination. CDR3 DNA: TGTGCCAGCATTCCCAGGGGGGACATTCGGACAGATACGCAGTATTTT. Amino acids: CASIPRGDIRTDTQYF.